These 24 T cell receptor beta chains came from one sample sequenced in a study of PD-1 blockade in classical Hodgkin lymphoma. Some clones are missing from TCRdb's copy, which holds only in-frame ones; the method was immunoSEQ multiplex PCR. The sample lists tens of thousands of clones; about nine tenths were seen once. Stated time point: cycle 4 day 1 (C4D1), after 6 weeks of nivolumab. Relapse was seen in all patients after autologous stem cell transplantation, and brentuximab vedotin exposure was variable. Sample: peripheral blood mononuclear cells (PBMCs), taken before the fourth cycle of nivolumab. The receptor set was obtained from a human donor with classical Hodgkin lymphoma.

CDR3 DNA: TGTGCCAGCAGGCCCGACATTGAGGGCTATGGCTACACCTTC. Its protein is CASRPDIEGYGYTF. The rearrangement joins TRBV27 to TRBJ1-2; D uncertain. The V end lost 6 bases, the J end lost 4 bases, and 15 bases lay between the germline ends. Germline V lookup: CDR1 MNHEY, CDR2 SMNVEV (reference sequence). CDR3 size: 14 residues.

The chain combines TRBV30 with TRBJ2-7; possible D gene TRBD2, 6 bases. V lost 0 bases, J lost 2 bases, and 20 bases lay in between. This CDR3 is built from 17 residues. Germline V lookup: CDR1 GTSNPN, CDR2 SVGIG (reference sequence). The CDR3 here is CAWSVLRGGLSAYEQYF. The CDR3 DNA reads TGTGCCTGGAGTGTACTAAGGGGAGGACTTAGCGCCTACGAGCAGTACTTC.

This chain links TRBV19 with TRBJ1-1, with D possibly matching TRBD1 (5 bases). The CDR3 is 13 amino acids. Germline CDR1 LNHDA, CDR2 SQIVND (reference sequence). V shed 2 bases and J shed 2 bases, with 6 bases lying between them. The DNA of the CDR3 is TGTGCCAGTAGTATAAGGGGAAACACTGAAGCTTTCTTT. This encodes CASSIRGNTEAFF.

The J gene is TRBJ2-7, the V gene TRBV5-1; 8 nucleotides align to TRBD1. The CDR3 covers 15 residues. Germline CDR1 and CDR2: SGHRS and YFSETQ. The V gene end was trimmed by 2 bases and the J gene end by 2 bases; junction bases not matched to a gene: 6. CDR3 DNA: TGCGCCAGCAGCTTTGCCGAACAGGGGGCCTACGAGCAGTACTTC. This codes for CASSFAEQGAYEQYF.

The V call is TRBV5-1, the J call TRBJ2-7, with a tentative D call TRBD1 (6 bases). Germline V CDR1 and CDR2: SGHRS, YFSETQ. The CDR3 is 12 amino acids. With 1 base removed from V and 7 bases from J, the gap between germline ends came to 9 bases. The DNA of the CDR3 is TGCGCCAGCAGCTTGACAGGGTGGGAGCAGTACTTC. As protein: CASSLTGWEQYF. The variable domain in full, with the rest retrieved from reference TRBV5-1 and TRBJ2-7, is KAGVTQTPRYLIKTRGQQVTLSCSPISGHRSVSWYQQTPGQGLQFLFEYFSETQRNKGNFPGRFSGRQFSNSRSEMNVSTLELGDSALYLCASSLTGWEQYFGPGTRLTVT.

The chain uses TRBV5-4 and TRBJ2-3, with 7 bases fitting TRBD2. The CDR3 has 15 amino acids. CDR1 is SGHNT and CDR2 is YYREEE in the germline V gene (reference sequence). V trimming: 4 bases; J trimming: 0 bases; junction bases outside the gene matches: 5. The DNA of the CDR3 is TGTGCCAGCAGCGGGAGCGGGGTTAGCACAGATACGCAGTATTTT. Its translation: CASSGSGVSTDTQYF.

The chain links TRBV11-2 to TRBJ1-1; D gene uncertain. Per germline, CDR1 SGHAT and CDR2 FQNNGV. The CDR3 length is 16 residues. V shed 4 bases and J shed 4 bases, with 19 bases lying between them. CDR3 coding DNA: TGTGCCAGCAGCTCGCCCCTAAACCTACGGGGCACTGAAGCTTTCTTT. Amino acid sequence: CASSSPLNLRGTEAFF.

The rearrangement uses TRBV30 and TRBJ2-1; D gene uncertain. V dropped 6 bases and J dropped 0 bases, with 6 bases sitting between them. This CDR3 contains 12 residues. Germline V gives CDR1 GTSNPN, CDR2 SVGIG (reference sequence). CDR3 amino acids: CACNASYNEQFF. DNA for the CDR3: TGTGCCTGTAACGCCTCCTACAATGAGCAGTTCTTC.

This chain links TRBV7-9 with TRBJ2-5, with D possibly matching TRBD2 (5 bases). The V end lost 5 bases, the J end lost 2 bases, and 18 bases lay between the germline ends. Germline V gene sequence: CDR1 SEHNR, CDR2 FQNEAQ (reference sequence). This CDR3 comprises 16 residues. CDR3 residues: CASSTGWTAPQETQYF. Written as DNA, the CDR3 is TGTGCCAGCAGCACCGGATGGACTGCGCCTCAAGAGACCCAGTACTTC.

The chain links TRBV7-9 to TRBJ2-5; TRBD2 matches at 8 bases. J was trimmed by 5 bases and V by 2 bases; bases with no gene match: 7. The germline V gene has CDR1 SEHNR and CDR2 FQNEAQ (reference sequence). The CDR3 length is 15 residues. In DNA form, the CDR3 reads TGTGCCAGCAGCTTACTGGCGGGGGGCACTGAGACCCAGTACTTC. Protein sequence: CASSLLAGGTETQYF. Full variable domain (outside the CDR3, taken from reference TRBV7-9 and TRBJ2-5): DTGVSQNPRHKITKRGQNVTFRCDPISEHNRLYWYRQTLGQGPEFLTYFQNEAQLEKSRLLSDRFSAERPKGSFSTLEIQRTEQGDSAMYLCASSLLAGGTETQYFGPGTRLLVL.

This chain uses TRBV7-8 with TRBJ2-7; TRBD2 matches at 7 bases. The CDR3 has 14 amino acids. Germline trimming cut 10 bases from V and 4 bases from J; bases unmatched to any gene: 13. Germline assignment: CDR1 SGHVS and CDR2 FQNEAQ. The CDR3 DNA follows: TGTGCCACCCTAACTTTCCGGGGGGATTACGAGCAGTACTTC. It is translated as CATLTFRGDYEQYF. The full variable domain, completed using reference TRBV7-8 and TRBJ2-7, is GAGVSQSPRYKVAKRGQDVALRCDPISGHVSLFWYQQALGQGPEFLTYFQNEAQLDKSGLPSDRFFAERPEGSVSTLKIQRTQQEDSAVYLCATLTFRGDYEQYFGPGTRLTVT.

The chain uses TRBV27 and TRBJ1-5; D not resolved. There are 12 residues in the CDR3. The V gene lost 4 bases and the J gene lost 7 bases, with 8 bases spanning the gap. The germline V gene encodes CDR1 MNHEY and CDR2 SMNVEV (reference sequence). Here the CDR3 DNA reads TGTGCCAGCAGTTGGGCGGGCCAGCCCCAGCATTTT. Its translation is CASSWAGQPQHF.

The rearrangement joins TRBV5-4 to TRBJ2-3; unclear D gene. V was clipped by 2 bases and J by 2 bases, with 6 bases between them. CDR1 SGHNT and CDR2 YYREEE come from the germline V gene (reference sequence). The CDR3 totals 13 residues. CDR3 amino acids: CASSFENTDTQYF. The CDR3 bases are TGTGCCAGCAGCTTTGAGAACACAGATACGCAGTATTTT.

This chain joins TRBV5-1 and TRBJ2-7; 10 nucleotides agree with TRBD1. The CDR3 runs to 18 residues. Germline values: CDR1 SGHRS, CDR2 YFSETQ. Trimming at V came to 1 base and at J to 4 bases, leaving 14 bases not matched to a gene. DNA for the CDR3: TGCGCCAGCAGCTTGCCCCGGATGGACAGGGGGTCAACATACGAGCAGTACTTC. It yields the protein CASSLPRMDRGSTYEQYF.

The chain joins TRBV29-1 to TRBJ2-7; possibly TRBD1 for D (5 bases). V was cut by 2 bases and J by 5 bases, with 16 bases left in between. The CDR3 runs 14 residues. The germline gives CDR1 SQVTM, CDR2 ANQGSEA. DNA for the CDR3: TGCAGCGTTGAAATAGGCCAGGGTAACGACGAGCAGTACTTC. This sequence encodes CSVEIGQGNDEQYF.

The V call is TRBV18, the J call TRBJ2-1, with D perhaps matching TRBD2 (5 bases). The CDR3 extends over 14 amino acids. Trimming shortened V by 0 bases and J by 7 bases, and 10 bases separated the two germline ends. Germline V gives CDR1 KGHSH, CDR2 LQKENI. CDR3 sequence: CASSPPLQRNEQFF. CDR3 DNA sequence: TGTGCCAGCTCACCACCGTTACAGCGGAATGAGCAGTTCTTC.

This clone was recorded only once. CDR3 sequence: CASSLPSGTSGDFSYNEQFF. The CDR3 DNA is TGTGCCAGCAGCTTACCCTCAGGGACTAGCGGTGACTTCTCCTACAATGAGCAGTTCTTC. The chain uses TRBV7-3 and TRBJ2-1; 11 bases align to TRBD2. The V segment lost 2 bases and the J segment 0 bases; nucleotides outside the gene matches: 12. Germline CDR1 is SGHTA and CDR2 is FQGTGA. CDR3 length: 20 residues. Variable domain in full (rest from reference TRBV7-3 and TRBJ2-1): GAGVSQTPSNKVTEKGKYVELRCDPISGHTALYWYRQSLGQGPEFLIYFQGTGAADDSGLPNDRFFAVRPEGSVSTLKIQRTERGDSAVYLCASSLPSGTSGDFSYNEQFFGPGTRLTVL.

The chain joins TRBV7-2 to TRBJ2-4; TRBD1 matches 7 bases. V lost 3 bases and J lost 0; bases outside the gene matches: 5. The CDR3 spans 16 residues. Per germline, CDR1 SGHTA and CDR2 FQGNSA. The CDR3 loop reads CASSLRGTVAKNIQYF. CDR3 DNA sequence: TGTGCCAGCAGCTTGAGGGGGACAGTAGCCAAAAACATTCAGTACTTC.

The rearrangement uses TRBV5-1 and TRBJ1-4; the match to TRBD1 covers 9 bases. Germline CDR1 is SGHRS and CDR2 is YFSETQ. The ends lost 0 bases at V and 3 bases at J; junction bases unmatched: 3. This CDR3 has 16 amino acids. The DNA of the CDR3 is TGCGCCAGCAGCTTGGCCGGGGACAGGGCTAATGAAAAACTGTTTTTT. This encodes CASSLAGDRANEKLFF.

Turning to this clone: The junction shows a germline mismatch at one end, possibly a read error. The chain recombines TRBV19 with TRBJ1-3; D remains unclear. Germline assignment: CDR1 LNHDA and CDR2 SQIVND (reference sequence). This CDR3 is built from 16 residues. The CDR3: CASSDGRISSGNTIYF. CDR3 coding DNA: TGTGCCAGTAGCGATGGACGGATCTCTTCTGGGAACACCATATATTTT.

The chain carries TRBV10-3 and TRBJ2-5, with 10 bases lining up with TRBD2. V lost 3 bases to trimming and J lost 2 bases; unmatched junction nucleotides: 6. CDR3 size: 16 residues. Germline CDR1 and CDR2: ENHRY and SYGVKD. CDR3 DNA: TGTGCCATCAGTGAAACCGGGACTAGCGTACAAGAGACCCAGTACTTC. Protein: CAISETGTSVQETQYF.

V and J are TRBV7-2 and TRBJ1-1; D is uncertain. The ends were cut back, 1 base at V and 2 bases at J, with 11 bases in the middle. The CDR3 runs to 15 residues. Germline V CDR1 and CDR2: SGHTA, FQGNSA. The CDR3 is CASSLVPDLNTEAFF. Written as DNA, the CDR3 is TGTGCCAGCAGCTTAGTTCCGGACCTCAACACTGAAGCTTTCTTT. The entire variable domain, with the rest obtained from reference TRBV7-2 and TRBJ1-1, is as follows: GAGVSQSPSNKVTEKGKDVELRCDPISGHTALYWYRQSLGQGLEFLIYFQGNSAPDKSGLPSDRFSAERTGGSVSTLTIQRTQQEDSAVYLCASSLVPDLNTEAFFGQGTRLTVV.

The rearrangement uses TRBV30 and TRBJ2-5, with 7 bases that match TRBD2. After removal of 0 bases from V and 4 bases from J, the junction contained 8 bases not matched to a gene. Germline assignment: CDR1 GTSNPN and CDR2 SVGIG (reference sequence). The CDR3 length is 15 residues. The CDR3 region is CAWSVVSGGGETQYF. The CDR3 DNA reads as TGTGCCTGGAGTGTAGTTTCGGGGGGTGGAGAGACCCAGTACTTC.

CDR3 sequence (DNA): TGTGCCACCAGCAGGGGACAGGGGGTACGGGAGCAGTACTTC. Encoded protein: CATSRGQGVREQYF. This chain links TRBV15 with TRBJ2-7, with 11 bases matching TRBD1. The CDR3 runs to 14 residues. Germline-derived CDR1 and CDR2 are LNHNV and YYDKDF (reference sequence). V was clipped by 3 bases and J by 7 bases; unmatched bases: 5.